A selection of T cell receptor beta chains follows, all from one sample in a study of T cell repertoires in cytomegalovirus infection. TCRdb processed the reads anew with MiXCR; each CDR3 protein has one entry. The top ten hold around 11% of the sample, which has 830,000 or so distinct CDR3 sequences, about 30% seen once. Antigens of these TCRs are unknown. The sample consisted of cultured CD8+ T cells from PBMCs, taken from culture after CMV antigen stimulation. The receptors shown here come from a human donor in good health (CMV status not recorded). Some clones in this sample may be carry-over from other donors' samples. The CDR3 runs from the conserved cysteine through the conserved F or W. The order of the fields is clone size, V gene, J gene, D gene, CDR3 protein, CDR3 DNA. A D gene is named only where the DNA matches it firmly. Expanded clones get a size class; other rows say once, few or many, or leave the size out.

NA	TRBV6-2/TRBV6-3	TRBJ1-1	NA	CASWGAPAEAFF	TGTGCCAGCTGGGGGGCTCCGGCTGAAGCTTTCTTT
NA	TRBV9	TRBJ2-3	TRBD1	CASSVVGTGQTDTQYF	TGTGCCAGCAGCGTAGTGGGGACAGGGCAAACAGATACGCAGTATTTT
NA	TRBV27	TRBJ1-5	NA	CASSLSFAGRNQPQHF	TGTGCCAGCAGTTTATCTTTTGCAGGGCGCAATCAGCCCCAGCATTTT
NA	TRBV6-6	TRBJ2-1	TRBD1	CASILQGENEQFF	TGTGCCAGCATCTTACAGGGGGAAAATGAGCAGTTCTTC
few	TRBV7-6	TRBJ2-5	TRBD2	CASSLDSSGGEETQYF	TGTGCCAGCAGCTTAGACTCTAGCGGGGGGGAAGAGACCCAGTACTTC
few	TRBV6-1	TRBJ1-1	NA	CASREVGNTEAFF	TGTGCCAGCAGGGAAGTCGGGAACACTGAAGCTTTCTTT
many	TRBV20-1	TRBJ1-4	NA	CSAKRGGRNEKLFF	TGCAGTGCTAAGCGGGGGGGCCGAAATGAAAAACTGTTTTTT
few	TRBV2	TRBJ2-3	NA	CASSASPEYTDTQYF	TGTGCCAGCAGTGCGTCGCCGGAGTACACAGATACGCAGTATTTT
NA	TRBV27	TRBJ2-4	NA	CASSLYLVPQNIQYF	TGTGCCAGCAGTTTATACTTGGTACCTCAAAACATTCAGTACTTC
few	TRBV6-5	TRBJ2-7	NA	CASSYRFLGYEQYF	TGTGCCAGCAGTTACAGGTTCCTGGGGTACGAGCAGTACTTC
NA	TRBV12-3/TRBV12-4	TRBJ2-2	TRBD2	CASPRGGGTGELFF	TGTGCCAGCCCCCGGGGGGGTGGCACCGGGGAGCTGTTTTTT
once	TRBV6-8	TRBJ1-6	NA	CASTTGSYNSPLHF	TGTGCCAGCACTACCGGGAGCTATAATTCACCCCTCCACTTT
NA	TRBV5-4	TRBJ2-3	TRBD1	CASSSRDRGPRTDTQYF	TGTGCCAGCAGCTCCCGGGACAGGGGACCCCGCACAGATACGCAGTATTTT
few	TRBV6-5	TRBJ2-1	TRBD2	CASSYGLAGETSLSSYNEQFF	TGTGCCAGCAGTTACGGACTAGCGGGGGAAACCAGCCTCAGCTCCTACAATGAGCAGTTCTTC
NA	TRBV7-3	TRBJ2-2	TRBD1	CVSTMPRDRVTGELFF	TGTGTCAGCACTATGCCCCGGGACAGGGTTACCGGGGAGCTGTTTTTT
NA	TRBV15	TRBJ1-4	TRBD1	CATSLMPPRQGKGSEKLFF	TGTGCCACCAGTCTTATGCCCCCGAGACAGGGAAAGGGAAGCGAAAAACTGTTTTTT
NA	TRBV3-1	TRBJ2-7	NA	CASSQDTNEQYF	TGTGCCAGCAGCCAAGATACTAACGAGCAGTACTTC
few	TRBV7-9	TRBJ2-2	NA	CASSFKGAVNTGELFF	TGTGCCAGCAGCTTCAAAGGGGCGGTGAACACCGGGGAGCTGTTTTTT
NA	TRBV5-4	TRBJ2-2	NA	CASSLPEAPSGELFF	TGTGCCAGCAGCTTGCCAGAAGCCCCCAGCGGGGAGCTGTTTTTT
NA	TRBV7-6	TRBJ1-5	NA	CASSSNGARPQHF	TGTGCCAGCAGCTCCAATGGGGCGCGTCCCCAGCATTTT
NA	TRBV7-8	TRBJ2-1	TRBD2	CASSSVPGLAGGRNEQFF	TGTGCCAGCAGCTCTGTCCCGGGACTAGCGGGGGGCCGCAATGAGCAGTTCTTC
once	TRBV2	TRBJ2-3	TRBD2	CASSDSLAGETDTQYF	TGTGCCAGCAGTGACTCACTAGCGGGGGAAACAGATACGCAGTATTTT
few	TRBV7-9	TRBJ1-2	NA	CASSLEGHNYGYTF	TGTGCCAGCAGCTTAGAGGGACACAACTATGGCTACACCTTC
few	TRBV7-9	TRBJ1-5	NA	CASSFQGEGLVGNQPQHF	TGTGCCAGCAGCTTCCAGGGAGAGGGATTGGTTGGCAATCAGCCCCAGCATTTT
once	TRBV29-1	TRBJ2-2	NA	CSVPRTPYTGELFF	TGCAGCGTTCCCAGGACTCCTTACACCGGGGAGCTGTTTTTT
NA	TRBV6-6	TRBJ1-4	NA	CASSYSSGGGVGNEKLFF	TGTGCCAGCAGTTACTCGTCGGGGGGTGGGGTCGGTAATGAAAAACTGTTTTTT
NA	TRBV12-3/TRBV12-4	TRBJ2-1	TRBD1	CASSQSGTVFYNEQFF	TGTGCCAGCAGTCAATCCGGGACAGTCTTTTACAATGAGCAGTTCTTC
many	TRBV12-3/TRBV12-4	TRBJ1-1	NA	CASSLSRGVTEAFF	TGTGCCAGCAGTTTATCTCGAGGGGTAACTGAAGCTTTCTTT
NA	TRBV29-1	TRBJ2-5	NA	CSVDGGQPGTQYF	TGCAGCGTTGATGGGGGACAACCGGGGACCCAGTACTTC
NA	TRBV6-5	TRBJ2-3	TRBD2	CASSYSPTYSGGPGNTDTQYF	TGTGCCAGCAGTTACTCCCCTACCTATTCGGGGGGGCCCGGGAACACAGATACGCAGTATTTT
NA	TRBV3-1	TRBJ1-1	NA	CASSSRLPNTEAFF	TGTGCCAGCAGCTCCCGGTTGCCCAACACTGAAGCTTTCTTT
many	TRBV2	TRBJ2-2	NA	CASSDLANTGELFF	TGTGCCAGCAGTGATTTAGCGAACACCGGGGAGCTGTTTTTT
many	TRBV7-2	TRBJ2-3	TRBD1	CASSARTGAGTDTQYF	TGTGCCAGCAGCGCCCGGACAGGGGCCGGCACAGATACGCAGTATTTT
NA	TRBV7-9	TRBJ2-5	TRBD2	CASSSRAGGGETQYF	TGTGCCAGCAGCTCCCGAGCGGGGGGTGGAGAGACCCAGTACTTC
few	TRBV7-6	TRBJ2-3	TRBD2	CASSLAGLAGGQDTQYF	TGTGCCAGCAGCTTAGCGGGACTAGCGGGGGGCCAAGATACGCAGTATTTT
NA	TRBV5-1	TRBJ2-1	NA	CASSLWPSHNEQFF	TGCGCCAGCAGCTTGTGGCCAAGTCACAATGAGCAGTTCTTC
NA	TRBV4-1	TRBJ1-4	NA	CASSQDPLAGSNEKLFF	TGCGCCAGCAGCCAAGATCCCCTCGCAGGCTCTAATGAAAAACTGTTTTTT
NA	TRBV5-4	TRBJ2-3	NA	CASSPLGDGSTDTQYF	TGTGCCAGCAGCCCCCTAGGGGACGGTAGCACAGATACGCAGTATTTT
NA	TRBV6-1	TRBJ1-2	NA	CASGGPPLDGYTF	TGTGCCAGCGGCGGACCACCCCTAGATGGCTACACCTTC
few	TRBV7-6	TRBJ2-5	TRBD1	CASSLAFFRGLGQVEETQYF	TGTGCCAGCAGCTTAGCTTTTTTTCGGGGATTGGGACAGGTCGAAGAGACCCAGTACTTC
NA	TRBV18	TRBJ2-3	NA	CASSPQEGDSGTDTQYF	TGTGCCAGCTCCCCCCAGGAGGGGGACTCCGGCACAGATACGCAGTATTTT
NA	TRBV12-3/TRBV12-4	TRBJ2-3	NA	CASSLRGPGVSTDTQYF	TGTGCCAGCAGTTTGAGAGGTCCAGGGGTTAGCACAGATACGCAGTATTTT
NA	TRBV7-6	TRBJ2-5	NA	CASSLPWGAQETQYF	TGTGCCAGCAGCCTCCCTTGGGGGGCCCAAGAGACCCAGTACTTC
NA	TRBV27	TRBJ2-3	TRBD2	CASSPSRGGEYTQYF	TGTGCCAGCAGTCCCAGCCGCGGGGGGGAATATACGCAGTATTTT
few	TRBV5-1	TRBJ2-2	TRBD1	CASSLEGGQAYTGELFF	TGCGCCAGCAGCTTGGAAGGCGGACAGGCTTACACCGGGGAGCTGTTTTTT
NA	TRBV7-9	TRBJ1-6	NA	CASSSSALGLYSPLHF	TGTGCCAGCAGCTCCTCCGCGTTGGGCCTCTATTCACCCCTCCACTTT
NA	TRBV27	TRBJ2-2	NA	CASSFGSYTGELFF	TGTGCCAGCAGTTTTGGCAGCTACACCGGGGAGCTGTTTTTT